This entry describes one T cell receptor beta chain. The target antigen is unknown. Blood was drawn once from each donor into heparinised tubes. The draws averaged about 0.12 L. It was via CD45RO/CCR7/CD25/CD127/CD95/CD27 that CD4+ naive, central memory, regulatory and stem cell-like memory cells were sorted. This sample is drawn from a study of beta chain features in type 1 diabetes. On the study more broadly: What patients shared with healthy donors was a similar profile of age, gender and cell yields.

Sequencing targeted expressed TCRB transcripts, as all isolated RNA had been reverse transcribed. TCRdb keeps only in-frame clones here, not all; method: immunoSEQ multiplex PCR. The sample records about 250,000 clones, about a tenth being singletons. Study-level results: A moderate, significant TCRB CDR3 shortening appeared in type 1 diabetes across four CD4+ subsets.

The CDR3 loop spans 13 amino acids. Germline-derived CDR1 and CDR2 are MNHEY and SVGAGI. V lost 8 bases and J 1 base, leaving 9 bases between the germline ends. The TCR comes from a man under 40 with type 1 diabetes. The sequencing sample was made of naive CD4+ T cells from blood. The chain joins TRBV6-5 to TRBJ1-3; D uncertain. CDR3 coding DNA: TGTGCCAGCTTGGAGCCTTCTGGAAACACCATATATTTT. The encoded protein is CASLEPSGNTIYF.